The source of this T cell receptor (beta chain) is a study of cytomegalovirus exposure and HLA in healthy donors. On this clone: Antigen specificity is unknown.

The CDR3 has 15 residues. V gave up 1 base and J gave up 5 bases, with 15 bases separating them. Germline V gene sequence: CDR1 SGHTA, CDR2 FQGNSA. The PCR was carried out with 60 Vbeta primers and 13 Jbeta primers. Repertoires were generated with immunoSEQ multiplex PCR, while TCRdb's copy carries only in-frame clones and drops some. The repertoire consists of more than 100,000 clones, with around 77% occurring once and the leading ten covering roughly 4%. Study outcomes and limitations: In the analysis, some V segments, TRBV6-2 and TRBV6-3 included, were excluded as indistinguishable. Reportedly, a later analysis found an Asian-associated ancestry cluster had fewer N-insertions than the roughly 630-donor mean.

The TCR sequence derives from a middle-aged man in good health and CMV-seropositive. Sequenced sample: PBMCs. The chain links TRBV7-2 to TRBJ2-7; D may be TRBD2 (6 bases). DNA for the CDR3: TGTGCCAGCAGCTTAGGAGGAGGGGTCCCCAACGAGCAGTACTTC. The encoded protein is CASSLGGGVPNEQYF.